A selection of T cell receptor beta chains follows, all from one sample in a study of blood T cell repertoires in COVID-19. TCRdb keeps only in-frame clones here, not all; method: immunoSEQ multiplex PCR. The table lists about 290,000 clones, roughly 80% of them singletons. The sequenced sample consisted of peripheral blood. These receptors were taken from a woman between 50 and 59 years old with active or convalescent COVID-19. The CDR3 runs from the conserved cysteine through the conserved F or W. Fields, in order: D gene, J gene, V gene, clone size, CDR3 protein, CDR3 DNA. D genes are given only for firm matches. Clone size appears in some rows only: once, few, many, or a class for an expanded clone.

TRBD2 | TRBJ2-2 | TRBV14 | once | CASSQVRLAVWNTGELFF | TGTGCCAGCAGCCAAGTAAGGCTAGCGGTTTGGAACACCGGGGAGCTGTTTTTT
- | TRBJ1-4 | TRBV7-9 | - | CASSGTTGEKLFF | TGTGCCAGCTCCGGGACAACGGGTGAAAAACTGTTTTTT
TRBD2 | TRBJ2-7 | TRBV5-1 | few | CASSLGIGRYEQYF | TGCGCCAGCAGCTTGGGCATCGGGAGGTACGAGCAGTACTTC
- | TRBJ2-3 | TRBV7-2 | - | CASSLPGLPDTQYF | TGTGCCAGCAGCTTGCCGGGACTTCCAGATACGCAGTATTTT
- | TRBJ1-1 | TRBV19 | - | CASSLYLSVYTEAFF | TGTGCCAGTAGTCTTTATCTCTCGGTATACACTGAAGCTTTCTTT
- | TRBJ2-7 | TRBV6-2/TRBV6-3 | - | CASSSLPPYEQYF | TGTGCCAGCAGTTCCCTACCGCCCTACGAGCAGTACTTC
- | TRBJ1-2 | TRBV7-2 | - | CASSLGRNYGYTF | TGTGCCAGCAGCTTAGGCAGAAACTATGGCTACACCTTC
- | TRBJ2-1 | TRBV9 | - | CASSARQYNEQFF | TGTGCCAGCAGCGCCAGACAGTACAATGAGCAGTTCTTC
- | TRBJ1-1 | TRBV5-1 | - | CASSLVGQNTEAFF | TGCGCCAGCAGCTTGGTGGGGCAGAACACTGAAGCTTTCTTT
TRBD1 | TRBJ1-3 | TRBV19 | - | CASSGGQGSGNTIYF | TGTGCCAGTAGTGGGGGACAGGGGTCTGGAAACACCATATATTTT
TRBD2 | TRBJ2-1 | TRBV5-1 | - | CASSLIGGRAGDEQFF | TGCGCCAGCAGCTTGATTGGCGGGAGGGCAGGTGATGAGCAGTTCTTC
TRBD2 | TRBJ2-5 | TRBV10-3 | - | CAISDGAAGVGGETQYF | TGTGCCATCAGTGATGGGGCGGCGGGAGTTGGGGGAGAGACCCAGTACTTC
TRBD1 | TRBJ1-6 | TRBV28 | once | CASSSTGDGHSPLHF | TGTGCCAGCAGTTCAACAGGGGATGGGCATTCACCCCTCCACTTT
- | TRBJ2-1 | TRBV19 | once | CASTPVVRRDIKAEQFF | TGTGCCAGTACCCCCGTTGTCCGCAGGGACATCAAAGCTGAGCAGTTCTTC
- | TRBJ2-2 | TRBV3-1/TRBV3-2 | once | CASSLGSGSPGELFF | TGTGCCAGCAGTTTAGGCTCGGGGTCCCCCGGGGAGCTGTTTTTT
- | TRBJ2-1 | TRBV28 | - | CASSYPWASYNEQFF | TGTGCCAGCAGCTACCCCTGGGCCTCCTACAATGAGCAGTTCTTC
TRBD1 | TRBJ1-1 | TRBV9 | few | CASSVTGMNTEAFF | TGTGCCAGCAGCGTGACAGGGATGAACACTGAAGCTTTCTTT
- | TRBJ2-5 | TRBV28 | - | CASSLTQETQYF | TGTGCCAGCAGTCTTACTCAAGAGACCCAGTACTTC
TRBD2 | TRBJ2-7 | TRBV7-8 | - | CASSPRTSGRGNEYF | TGTGCCAGCAGCCCCCGGACTAGCGGGAGGGGTAACGAGTACTTC
TRBD1 | TRBJ1-5 | TRBV23-1 | - | CASSHWTGPRQPQHF | TGCGCCAGCAGTCATTGGACAGGGCCTCGGCAGCCCCAGCATTTT
TRBD1 | TRBJ1-5 | TRBV28 | few | CASSQRTGYSNQPQHF | TGTGCCAGCAGCCAACGGACAGGGTATAGCAATCAGCCCCAGCATTTT
- | TRBJ1-2 | TRBV18 | - | CASSLGVPNYGYTF | TGTGCCAGCTCACTAGGGGTCCCCAACTATGGCTACACCTTC
- | TRBJ2-5 | TRBV7-8 | - | CASSLDDRAGRETQYF | TGTGCCAGCAGCTTAGATGACAGGGCGGGGAGGGAGACCCAGTACTTC
- | TRBJ2-7 | TRBV7-3 | - | CASSLQSVSDKQYF | TGTGCCAGCAGCTTACAGTCAGTTTCTGACAAGCAGTACTTC
- | TRBJ2-1 | TRBV6-5 | - | CASRLGRDFYFF | TGTGCCAGCAGATTGGGCCGGGACTTCTATTTCTTC
- | TRBJ1-2 | TRBV10-1 | - | CARVPHRVKPYGYTF | TGCGCCAGGGTGCCTCACAGGGTTAAGCCCTATGGCTACACCTTC
- | TRBJ1-5 | TRBV28 | - | CASSLAGRNQPQHF | TGTGCCAGCAGTTTAGCGGGCCGCAATCAGCCCCAGCATTTT
TRBD2 | TRBJ2-1 | TRBV2 | - | CASSEFGGRANNEQFF | TGTGCCAGCAGTGAGTTTGGCGGGAGGGCCAACAATGAGCAGTTCTTC
TRBD2 | TRBJ2-5 | TRBV11-2 | - | CASSPKAGGETQYF | TGTGCCAGCAGCCCTAAAGCGGGAGGAGAGACCCAGTACTTC
- | TRBJ1-5 | TRBV7-8 | once | CASSFFRGQPQHF | TGTGCCAGCAGCTTTTTTAGGGGCCAGCCCCAGCATTTT
- | TRBJ2-1 | TRBV28 | - | CASSPLPENEQFF | TGTGCCAGCAGTCCCCTTCCTGAGAATGAGCAGTTCTTC
- | TRBJ2-7 | TRBV30 | - | CAWSASGAIQAEQYF | TGTGCCTGGAGTGCGTCAGGGGCCATTCAGGCAGAGCAGTACTTC
- | TRBJ1-4 | TRBV2 | - | CASSLQVPELFF | TGTGCCAGCAGTCTACAGGTACCCGAACTGTTTTTT
TRBD2 | TRBJ2-2 | TRBV10-3 | - | CAISGLADTGELFF | TGTGCCATCAGCGGACTAGCCGACACCGGGGAGCTGTTTTTT
- | TRBJ2-2 | TRBV29-1 | - | CSVEGQRTGELFF | TGCAGCGTTGAAGGGCAGCGCACCGGGGAGCTGTTTTTT
- | TRBJ1-5 | TRBV6-5 | - | CASSYAGSNQPQHF | TGTGCCAGCAGTTACGCGGGTTCCAATCAGCCCCAGCATTTT
- | TRBJ1-1 | TRBV5-6 | - | CASSNQWNTEAFF | TGTGCCAGCAGCAATCAGTGGAACACTGAAGCTTTCTTT
- | TRBJ2-7 | TRBV7-9 | - | CASSSRPPGVLTPLEQYF | TGTGCCAGCAGCTCTCGGCCTCCCGGGGTTTTAACTCCCTTGGAGCAGTACTTC
TRBD2 | TRBJ2-1 | TRBV6-4 | - | CASSVAVGTSADEQFF | TGTGCCAGCAGTGTGGCCGTCGGGACTAGCGCGGATGAGCAGTTCTTC
- | TRBJ2-5 | TRBV28 | - | CASRIGVPKETQYF | TGTGCCAGCAGGATAGGGGTCCCCAAAGAGACCCAGTACTTC
- | TRBJ2-5 | TRBV11-2 | - | CASSPWGHRETQYF | TGTGCCAGCAGCCCCTGGGGGCATCGGGAGACCCAGTACTTC
- | TRBJ2-3 | TRBV5-1 | - | CASSLAGVSTDTQYF | TGCGCCAGCAGCTTGGCCGGGGTTAGCACAGATACGCAGTATTTT
TRBD2 | TRBJ2-7 | TRBV2 | - | CASKGEDGRALKTYEQYF | TGTGCCAGCAAAGGGGAAGACGGGAGGGCCTTGAAGACCTACGAGCAGTACTTC
- | TRBJ1-2 | TRBV5-1 | - | CASSLRGAYGYTF | TGCGCCAGCAGCTTGCGGGGGGCCTATGGCTACACCTTC
- | TRBJ2-7 | TRBV28 | - | CASSPIPDTHEQYF | TGTGCCAGCAGTCCAATACCCGACACCCACGAGCAGTACTTC
TRBD1 | TRBJ1-1 | TRBV15 | - | CATSREKVLTGYNTEAFF | TGTGCCACCAGCAGAGAGAAAGTACTGACAGGGTACAACACTGAAGCTTTCTTT
TRBD1 | TRBJ1-1 | TRBV5-1 | - | CASSFRGTDRGGAEAFF | TGCGCCAGCAGCTTCCGTGGGACTGACAGGGGGGGAGCTGAAGCTTTCTTT
TRBD1 | TRBJ1-1 | TRBV18 | - | CASSPNRGETFF | TGTGCCAGCTCACCCAACAGGGGTGAGACTTTCTTT
- | TRBJ2-6 | TRBV19 | - | CASSITGSGANVLTF | TGTGCCAGTAGTATTACGGGGTCTGGGGCCAACGTCCTGACTTTC
TRBD2 | TRBJ2-3 | TRBV3-1/TRBV3-2 | - | CASSQRGEGADTQYF | TGTGCCAGCAGCCAGCGGGGGGAAGGGGCAGATACGCAGTATTTT